The source of this TCR beta chain is a study of response to subunit inactivated influenza vaccine. Germline V lookup: CDR1 LGHDT, CDR2 YNNKEL (reference sequence). The CDR3 is 15 amino acids. With 6 bases clipped from V and 6 bases from J, the junction kept 12 bases outside the gene matches. Turning to this clonotype: What it recognizes is unknown.

MiXCR, applied by TCRdb to the RT-PCR reads, yields one record per CDR3 protein. The sample carries over 650,000 distinct CDR3 sequences, approximately 17% recorded once. General study findings and limits: Authors suggested few new T cells are recruited by each seasonal influenza vaccination.

The receptor was derived from a man aged 50 to 60 who received an inactivated influenza vaccine. This chain links TRBV3-1 with TRBJ2-3; 7 bases fit TRBD2. The material was PBMCs from blood, obtained 5 days after vaccination. DNA for the CDR3: TGTGCCAGCAGGCGCGCGGGCGGGAGCATCGATACGCAGTATTTT. It yields the protein CASRRAGGSIDTQYF.